Listed here are 9 T cell receptor beta chains from one sample, sequenced in a study of metastatic and nonmetastatic thyroid tumors. TCRdb reprocessed the PCR reads using MiXCR. The repertoire holds 90,000 or so clones, with about 9.1% as singletons. Nobody among the patients had been given any treatment before thyroid surgery. Sequencing was done on a sample of blood. The origin of the receptors is a female donor with papillary thyroid cancer or a benign thyroid nodule (not recorded which). Some clones in this sample may be carry-over from other donors' samples.

This clone was counted ten times or more. This sequence joins TRBV6-1 and TRBJ1-1, with 9 bases matching TRBD1. Germline CDR1 and CDR2: MNHNS and SASEGT. The CDR3 contains 14 residues. Trimming removed 3 bases from V and 1 base from J; junction bases left unmatched: 0. The CDR3 sequence: CASSEDRGNTEAFF. The CDR3 nucleotides are TGTGCCAGCAGTGAGGACAGGGGGAACACTGAAGCTTTCTTT.

This clone was found many times. V gene TRBV6-1 combines with J gene TRBJ2-5; TRBD2 aligns across 12 bases. J was trimmed by 5 bases and V by 6 bases; bases with no gene match: 4. The CDR3 has 14 residues. CDR1 and CDR2 from the germline V gene are MNHNS and SASEGT. The CDR3 DNA sequence: TGTGCCAGCAGATCCGGGACTAGCGGGGAGACCCAGTACTTC. Translation gives CASRSGTSGETQYF.

The chain joins TRBV10-3 to TRBJ2-7; the match to TRBD2 covers 8 bases. This CDR3 region has 19 residues. Germline V gene data show CDR1 as ENHRY and CDR2 as SYGVKD. The J segment lost 6 bases and the V segment lost 0 bases, leaving 19 bases of the junction unmatched. Here the CDR3 reads CAISESLAGLTVSPGEQYF. DNA of the CDR3: TGTGCCATCAGTGAGTCTTTAGCGGGATTGACGGTCTCGCCGGGCGAGCAGTACTTC.

This clone was counted ten times or more. This chain connects TRBV20-1 to TRBJ1-2; no reliable D call. The CDR3 runs to 11 residues. Germline CDR1 and CDR2: DFQATT and SNEGSKA (reference sequence). Trimming pared 2 bases from V and 3 bases from J, leaving 4 bases between. CDR3: CSARRDYGYTF. DNA of the CDR3: TGCAGTGCTAGACGCGACTATGGCTACACCTTC.

This clone appeared many times. The gene calls are TRBV5-1 and TRBJ2-5, with 9 bases identical to TRBD1. CDR1 and CDR2 from the germline V gene are SGHRS and YFSETQ. This CDR3 contains 15 residues. Germline trimming cut 4 bases from V and 5 bases from J; bases unmatched to any gene: 9. The CDR3 sequence: CASSLGQGRGETQYF. In DNA form, the CDR3 reads TGCGCCAGCAGCCTGGGACAGGGAAGGGGGGAGACCCAGTACTTC. Full variable domain (outside the CDR3, taken from reference TRBV5-1 and TRBJ2-5): KAGVTQTPRYLIKTRGQQVTLSCSPISGHRSVSWYQQTPGQGLQFLFEYFSETQRNKGNFPGRFSGRQFSNSRSEMNVSTLELGDSALYLCASSLGQGRGETQYFGPGTRLLVL.

At least ten counts were recorded for this clone. The rearrangement uses TRBV5-1 and TRBJ2-7, with 12 bases matching TRBD1. V trimming: 1 base; J trimming: 4 bases; junction bases outside the gene matches: 9. Germline-derived CDR1 and CDR2 are SGHRS and YFSETQ. The CDR3 length is 17 residues. The CDR3 is CASSLLPRDRGQYEQYF. The CDR3 region has the DNA TGCGCCAGCAGCTTGCTCCCTCGGGACAGGGGGCAATACGAGCAGTACTTC.

The gene calls are TRBV5-5 and TRBJ2-7; no firm D call. Per germline, CDR1 SGHKS and CDR2 YYEKEE (reference sequence). The ends were cut back, 2 bases at V and 2 bases at J, with 14 bases in the middle. The CDR3 runs 15 residues. This CDR3 reads CASSLSPSMPYEQYF. CDR3 bases: TGTGCCAGCAGCTTAAGTCCTTCGATGCCCTACGAGCAGTACTTC.

This clone showed up many times. This chain joins TRBV18 and TRBJ2-5, with unresolved D. The CDR3 sequence is 13 residues long. Germline loops: CDR1 KGHSH, CDR2 LQKENI. Trimming took off 6 bases at V and 5 bases at J, with 13 bases between the two ends. In DNA form, the CDR3 reads TGTGCCAGCTCGCACGATTCACCGGAGACCCAGTACTTC. Translated, it gives CASSHDSPETQYF. The full variable domain, with the rest looked up from reference TRBV18 and TRBJ2-5, is NAGVMQNPRHLVRRRGQEARLRCSPMKGHSHVYWYRQLPEEGLKFMVYLQKENIIDESGMPKERFSAEFPKEGPSILRIQQVVRGDSAAYFCASSHDSPETQYFGPGTRLLVL.

This clone was counted many times. The chain has TRBV27 and TRBJ2-2; the D is unclear. The germline V gene has CDR1 MNHEY and CDR2 SMNVEV (reference sequence). V lost 2 bases and J 5 bases, leaving 6 bases between the germline ends. The CDR3 sequence is 13 residues long. The CDR3 coding sequence is TGTGCCAGCAGTTTAATGTGGACCGGGGAGCTGTTTTTT. As protein: CASSLMWTGELFF.